The text below deals with one T cell receptor beta chain. There is no known antigen for this receptor. Per-base quality was not reported, and no clone a single base away is much larger than it. This record belongs to a study of preoperative IRX-2 immunotherapy in early breast cancer (dated by TCRdb to between 2018 and 2021). Libraries were built with the immunoSEQ multiplex PCR assay. TCRdb's version of the immuneACCESS table is confined to in-frame rearrangements and falls short of the full clone set. An unresolved V gene accounts for under half of the shortfall where checked; the remainder is of unknown origin. In this sample the table shows about 19,000 clones, about 85% of which occur a single time. Jointly, the top ten make up approximately 1.2% of the sample. The treatment or condition label, as the study defines it: preoperative locoregional IRX-2 cytokine immunotherapy. The samples were obtained from a phase Ib study that tested preoperative, locoregional IRX-2 cytokine immunotherapy designed to prime immune responses. Patients with early-stage breast cancer who were given IRX-2 before surgery served as donors.

Sequences KGHSH (CDR1) and LQKENI (CDR2) are obtained from the germline V gene. Deletion took 1 base off V and 3 bases off J, with a span of 10 bases between the germline ends. The CDR3 covers 14 residues, taking in both the cysteine and the phenylalanine. Only the CDR3 part of the read is kept: 42 bases, read in frame from the first base. The material sequenced was lymph node tissue, taken after IRX-2 immunotherapy. The source is a human donor with breast cancer. Recombination linked TRBV18 to TRBJ2-7; the D gene cannot be named for sure. The sequenced DNA is TGTGCCAGCTCACCACGACTGAATTTCTACGAGCAGTACTTC. The encoded protein is CASSPRLNFYEQYF.